Below, one T cell receptor beta chain is given with its context. A much larger clone sits a single nucleotide away, making a read error possible. cDNA specific to TCR beta was made from around 450 ng of total RNA, with a constant-region primer employed for priming. Employing slightly modified ARM-PCR, three nested multiplex PCR rounds were run, and these gave rise to the TCR beta libraries. One entry per CDR3 protein, called by TCRdb with MiXCR from the multiplex PCR reads. The sample includes hundreds of thousands of distinct CDR3 sequences, approximately 58% seen only once; the top ten take about 15%. The sample belongs to a study of tumor-infiltrating lymphocytes in primary liver carcinoma. Study background: Spanning 4.2 to 10 cm, the tumors were T1-T3 N0M0.

They got blood RNA out of unsorted whole blood and also pulled out germline DNA. This sequence originates from a woman in her 30s with primary liver carcinoma and hepatitis B virus infection. The sample taken for sequencing was peripheral blood.

The CDR3 DNA is TGTGCCAGCAGTGAAAATGTACAGTACAATGAGCAGTTCTTC. Translated, it gives CASSENVQYNEQFF. The chain joins TRBV6-1 to TRBJ2-1, with D unclear. CDR3 length equals 14 residues. Trimming shortened V by 2 bases and J by 4 bases, and 9 bases separated the two germline ends. Germline V gene data show CDR1 as MNHNS and CDR2 as SASEGT.